Shown below are 18 T cell receptor beta chains from a single sample sequenced in a study of T cell responses to AZD1222 COVID-19 vaccine. Sequencing was performed with immunoSEQ multiplex PCR; in TCRdb, only in-frame clones are kept and a portion is missing. This sample has about 110,000 clones, with 92% found just once. The sample was peripheral blood, taken 28 days after the second AZD1222 dose. These receptors all come from an adult who received the AZD1222 COVID-19 vaccine.

The chain recombines TRBV4-2 with TRBJ2-7; D unresolved. Trimming stripped 0 bases from V and 0 bases from J, with 9 bases between. Germline CDR1 and CDR2: LGHNA and YNFKEQ. The CDR3 consists of 15 residues. CDR3 in DNA: TGTGCCAGCAGCCAAGAACCCTCTCTCTCCTACGAGCAGTACTTC. It specifies CASSQEPSLSYEQYF.

The rearrangement links TRBV5-5 to TRBJ1-6; tentatively, D is TRBD1 (6 bases). The CDR3 contains 17 residues. V was shortened by 5 bases and J by 0 bases, with 15 bases between the two germline ends. Looked up from germline, CDR1 is SGHKS and CDR2 is YYEKEE (reference sequence). In DNA form, the CDR3 reads TGTGCCAGCAGGGCGGGGGGGCCGAGCTCCTATAATTCACCCCTCCACTTT. Its protein is CASRAGGPSSYNSPLHF.

The chain couples TRBV19 to TRBJ2-5, with 11 bases fitting TRBD2. Per germline, CDR1 LNHDA and CDR2 SQIVND (reference sequence). This CDR3 is built from 16 residues. With 3 bases clipped from V and 4 bases from J, the junction kept 7 bases outside the gene matches. In DNA form, the CDR3 reads TGTGCCAGTAGTATGCCCGGTACTAGCGGGGGAGAGACCCAGTACTTC. Translated: CASSMPGTSGGETQYF. Looking up the rest from reference TRBV19 and TRBJ2-5 gives the full variable domain: DGGITQSPKYLFRKEGQNVTLSCEQNLNHDAMYWYRQDPGQGLRLIYYSQIVNDFQKGDIAEGYSVSREKKESFPLTVTSAQKNPTAFYLCASSMPGTSGGETQYFGPGTRLLVL.

Here the CDR3 DNA reads TGTGCCAGCAGCTTCGGGACAACAACTAATGAAAAACTGTTTTTT. Amino acid sequence: CASSFGTTTNEKLFF. This rearrangement joins TRBV7-2 to TRBJ1-4; possibly TRBD1 for D (6 bases). With 3 bases removed from V and 0 bases from J, the gap between germline ends came to 8 bases. The CDR3 has 15 residues. Germline lookup yields CDR1 SGHTA and CDR2 FQGNSA.

This chain joins TRBV19 and TRBJ2-3; 10 positions agree with TRBD2. J was trimmed by 1 base and V by 5 bases; bases with no gene match: 9. This CDR3 has 17 residues. Germline CDR1 and CDR2: LNHDA and SQIVND (reference sequence). The CDR3 sequence: CASSPELAGTGTDTQYF. The CDR3 nucleotides are TGTGCCAGTAGTCCCGAACTAGCGGGGACCGGCACAGATACGCAGTATTTT.

This chain uses TRBV27 with TRBJ1-6, with TRBD1 matching 10 bases. Germline lookup yields CDR1 MNHEY and CDR2 SMNVEV (reference sequence). The CDR3 runs to 17 residues. Trimming removed 5 bases from V and 8 bases from J; junction bases left unmatched: 12. The CDR3 DNA is TGTGCCAGCAGTCCGACCTACCGGGACAGGGGTTATTCACCCCTCCACTTT. Translating gives CASSPTYRDRGYSPLHF.

The rearrangement joins TRBV18 to TRBJ1-1; weak D call: TRBD1 (5 bases). Trimming left V 2 bases short and J 6 bases short, with 10 bases between. The CDR3 has 13 residues. Per the germline V gene, CDR1 is KGHSH and CDR2 is LQKENI. The CDR3 region has the DNA TGTGCCAGCTCACCAGGGAGGGACTCTGAAGCTTTCTTT. Protein sequence: CASSPGRDSEAFF.

The V call is TRBV3-1 (or the pseudogene TRBV3-2), the J call TRBJ1-2; 7 bases align to TRBD1. V shed 6 bases and J 8 bases; nucleotides not matched to a gene: 9. This CDR3 has 13 amino acids. CDR1 is LGHDT and CDR2 is YNNKEL in the germline V gene (reference sequence). The CDR3 nucleotides read TGTGCCAGCAGTCAGGACAGGAGGAGAGGCTACACCTTC. Its protein is CASSQDRRRGYTF.

The chain is built from TRBV19 and TRBJ2-3, with a possible D match to TRBD1 (6 bases). CDR3 length: 13 amino acids. CDR1 LNHDA and CDR2 SQIVND come from the germline V gene (reference sequence). Deletions cut 4 bases from V and 5 bases from J, with 10 bases between. The CDR3 sequence is CASSTYREDTQYF. The CDR3 region has the DNA TGTGCCAGTAGTACCTACAGGGAAGATACGCAGTATTTT.

The CDR3 reads CAWSVSGGGQPQHF. CDR3 nucleotide sequence: TGTGCCTGGAGTGTCTCGGGAGGGGGCCAGCCCCAGCATTTT. The V gene is TRBV30, the J gene TRBJ1-5; 7 bases align to TRBD1. Germline V lookup: CDR1 GTSNPN, CDR2 SVGIG (reference sequence). The CDR3 is 14 amino acids. The trim removed 0 bases at V and 7 bases at J, leaving 6 bases unmatched.

This clone appeared once. The chain employs TRBV6-5 and TRBJ1-3, with D possibly matching TRBD1 (6 bases). V lost 2 bases to trimming and J lost 2 bases, with 10 bases between them. Germline values: CDR1 MNHEY, CDR2 SVGAGI. This CDR3 spans 15 amino acids. The CDR3: CASSYLGGAGNTIYF. Here the CDR3 DNA reads TGTGCCAGCAGTTACCTAGGGGGGGCTGGAAACACCATATATTTT.

The chain couples TRBV19 to TRBJ1-4, with a weak D call TRBD1 (5 bases). The CDR3 totals 14 residues. V gave up 6 bases and J gave up 5 bases, with 13 bases separating them. Germline CDR1 LNHDA, CDR2 SQIVND (reference sequence). The CDR3 nucleotides read TGTGCCAGTAGCCGGGACCCTCAGAATGAAAAACTGTTTTTT. It is translated as CASSRDPQNEKLFF.

The chain joins TRBV3-1 (or the pseudogene TRBV3-2) to TRBJ2-1; 9 nucleotides line up with TRBD2. The CDR3 length is 15 residues. V was pared by 7 bases and J by 5 bases, with 9 bases of the junction left unmatched. The germline CDR1 and CDR2 sequences are LGHDT and YNNKEL (reference sequence). CDR3 residues: CASTPRGGVHNEQFF. The CDR3 coding sequence is TGTGCCAGCACCCCGCGGGGGGGCGTCCACAATGAGCAGTTCTTC.

In its sample, this clone was seen once. This chain connects TRBV7-3 to TRBJ2-2, with 7 bases lining up with TRBD2. The V and J ends lost 5 bases and 1 base, in that order; junction bases with no gene match: 10. CDR1 and CDR2 (germline): SGHTA, FQGTGA. The CDR3 is 17 residues long. CDR3 residues: CASSAAPLAVNTGELFF. For the CDR3, the DNA is TGTGCCAGCAGCGCGGCCCCGCTAGCGGTGAACACCGGGGAGCTGTTTTTT.

The chain combines TRBV5-4 with TRBJ1-1, with 8 bases matching TRBD1. The germline V gene has CDR1 SGHNT and CDR2 YYREEE (reference sequence). This CDR3 has 12 residues. V lost 5 bases, J lost 7 bases, and 4 bases stayed unmatched. CDR3 region: CASRYDRGEAFF. As DNA, the CDR3 is TGTGCCAGCAGGTACGACAGGGGTGAAGCTTTCTTT.

The chain links TRBV27 to TRBJ2-2, with TRBD2 matching 11 bases. The junction had 5 bases not matched to a gene; V was cut back by 5 bases and J by 6 bases. Germline V gene lookup returns CDR1 MNHEY and CDR2 SMNVEV (reference sequence). This CDR3 is 15 amino acids long. Here the CDR3 DNA reads TGTGCCAGCAGTGTACTAGCGGGAGTAGCCGGGGAGCTGTTTTTT. This codes for CASSVLAGVAGELFF.

V is TRBV6-1 and J is TRBJ1-3; possible D gene TRBD1, 6 bases. The CDR3 has 15 residues. The V end was cut by 0 bases, the J end by 4 bases, with 10 bases between. Germline V gene sequence: CDR1 MNHNS, CDR2 SASEGT. CDR3: CASSEAWGTGNTIYF. As DNA, the CDR3 is TGTGCCAGCAGTGAAGCCTGGGGGACAGGAAACACCATATATTTT.

The V gene is TRBV7-8, the J gene TRBJ1-1; D perhaps matches TRBD1 (6 bases). CDR1 and CDR2 (germline): SGHVS, FQNEAQ. The germline V and J ends were trimmed by 5 bases and 0 bases, with 19 bases remaining between them. CDR3 size: 17 residues. Here the CDR3 reads CASSPRRAGEMNTEAFF. In nucleotides, the CDR3 is TGTGCCAGCAGCCCTCGGAGGGCAGGGGAGATGAACACTGAAGCTTTCTTT.